The 32 T cell receptor beta chains given below trace back to one sample, sequenced in a study of technical replicates of blood from a few donors. Repertoires were generated with immunoSEQ multiplex PCR, while TCRdb's copy carries only in-frame clones and drops some. Of approximately 100,000 clones listed, approximately 96% are singletons. The sequencing input was T cells isolated from PBMCs. All receptors come from a human donor in good health.

The chain is built from TRBV4-1 and TRBJ1-3, with a weak D call TRBD1 (5 bases). Germline V gene lookup returns CDR1 MGHRA and CDR2 YSYEKL. The V and J ends lost 3 bases and 0 bases respectively, with 18 bases between them. The CDR3 runs 18 residues. The CDR3 DNA reads TGCGCCAGCAGCCACGGAGGAGGGGCCGTTAGCTCTGGAAACACCATATATTTT. This gives the protein CASSHGGGAVSSGNTIYF.

This chain links TRBV9 with TRBJ2-5; possibly TRBD1 for D (6 bases). Germline assignment: CDR1 SGDLS and CDR2 YYNGEE. V was pared by 0 bases and J by 5 bases, with 14 bases between. The CDR3 loop spans 15 amino acids. CDR3 nucleotide sequence: TGTGCCAGCAGCGTAGCCGAACAGGGTTACGAGACCCAGTACTTC. It specifies CASSVAEQGYETQYF.

V and J are TRBV7-2 and TRBJ2-2, with 12 bases aligning to TRBD2. The V gene end was trimmed by 4 bases and the J gene end by 5 bases; junction bases not matched to a gene: 2. Germline lookup yields CDR1 SGHTA and CDR2 FQGNSA. The CDR3 is made up of 15 amino acids. CDR3 loop: CASSSGLAGTGELFF. The CDR3 DNA sequence: TGTGCCAGCAGCTCTGGACTAGCGGGGACCGGGGAGCTGTTTTTT.

This chain connects TRBV6-5 to TRBJ1-2; unclear D gene. The CDR3 spans 13 residues. Trimming took off 6 bases at V and 8 bases at J, with 16 bases between the two ends. Germline V lookup: CDR1 MNHEY, CDR2 SVGAGI. The CDR3, as DNA: TGTGCCAGCAGCCCCGACACCACGAGAGGCTACACCTTC. Translating it yields CASSPDTTRGYTF.

This chain's CDR3 is CASSSRGAITDTQYF. CDR3 DNA sequence: TGTGCCAGCAGCTCGCGGGGGGCAATCACAGATACGCAGTATTTT. This rearrangement joins TRBV7-9 to TRBJ2-3; 8 bases map to TRBD2. From germline, CDR1 is SEHNR and CDR2 FQNEAQ (reference sequence). Trimming took 4 bases from V and 2 from J; bases not matched to a gene: 5. The CDR3 is made up of 15 amino acids.

This clone was recorded only once. CDR3 nucleotides: TGTGCCAGCAGCCTACAGGGCGCCTCTGGAAACACCATATATTTT. It codes for CASSLQGASGNTIYF. The chain links TRBV7-8 to TRBJ1-3, with D perhaps matching TRBD1 (6 bases). The CDR3 loop spans 15 amino acids. V was pared by 5 bases and J by 0 bases, with 11 bases between. Germline lookup yields CDR1 SGHVS and CDR2 FQNEAQ.

The chain has TRBV2 and TRBJ2-3; the D gene is possibly TRBD2 (5 bases). In germline, CDR1 is SNHLY, CDR2 FYNNEI. This CDR3 is 14 amino acids long. The germline V and J ends were trimmed by 8 bases and 3 bases, with 15 bases remaining between them. CDR3 nucleotide sequence: TGTGCCAGCGGCGCCATCTCGGGGACAGATACGCAGTATTTT. Protein product: CASGAISGTDTQYF.

This chain connects TRBV6-5 to TRBJ2-1; the match to TRBD2 covers 10 bases. The CDR3 spans 14 residues. CDR1 is MNHEY and CDR2 is SVGAGI in the germline V gene. Trimming took 6 bases from V and 7 from J; bases not matched to a gene: 6. The CDR3 DNA reads TGTGCCAGCAGGGTTAGCGGGGGGCCGAATGAGCAGTTCTTC. Translating it yields CASRVSGGPNEQFF.

The gene calls are TRBV27 and TRBJ2-1, with D possibly TRBD1 on 5 matching bases. CDR1 MNHEY and CDR2 SMNVEV come from the germline V gene (reference sequence). Deletions cut 2 bases from V and 0 bases from J, with 8 bases between. The CDR3 sequence is 15 residues long. The CDR3 is CASSLQGNSYNEQFF. CDR3 DNA sequence: TGTGCCAGCAGTTTACAGGGCAACTCCTACAATGAGCAGTTCTTC.

This clone was picked up one time. This CDR3 is CASSSGGAVGYTF. CDR3 sequence (DNA): TGTGCCAGCAGTTCAGGAGGGGCGGTCGGCTACACCTTC. The rearrangement joins TRBV27 to TRBJ1-2; possible D gene TRBD1, 5 bases. The CDR3 totals 13 residues. The ends were cut back, 4 bases at V and 8 bases at J, with 14 bases in the middle. Germline lookup yields CDR1 MNHEY and CDR2 SMNVEV (reference sequence).

The chain employs TRBV15 and TRBJ1-5; 9 bases match TRBD1. V was pared by 0 bases and J by 1 base, with 4 bases of the junction left unmatched. The length of the CDR3 is 17 residues. Germline CDR1 is LNHNV and CDR2 is YYDKDF (reference sequence). CDR3 in amino acids: CATSRDGTGKSNQPQHF. The CDR3 DNA follows: TGTGCCACCAGCAGAGATGGGACAGGGAAAAGCAATCAGCCCCAGCATTTT. The whole variable domain, filled in from reference TRBV15 and TRBJ1-5, reads DAMVIQNPRYQVTQFGKPVTLSCSQTLNHNVMYWYQQKSSQAPKLLFHYYDKDFNNEADTPDNFQSRRPNTSFCFLDIRSPGLGDTAMYLCATSRDGTGKSNQPQHFGDGTRLSIL.

The chain uses TRBV21-1 and TRBJ1-2. TRBV21-1 has pseudogene status. The CDR3 length is 15 residues. CDR3 coding DNA: TGTGCCAGCAGCAAAGTTGGCGGCAAGATCTATGGCTACACCTTC. This encodes CASSKVGGKIYGYTF.

The rearrangement joins TRBV28 to TRBJ2-2, with a possible D match to TRBD2 (5 bases). V lost 3 bases and J 6 bases, leaving 8 bases between the germline ends. This CDR3 region has 13 residues. Germline V gene sequence: CDR1 MDHEN, CDR2 SYDVKM. DNA for the CDR3: TGTGCCAGCAGTTTTCTCGGGGCCGGGGAGCTGTTTTTT. Translating gives CASSFLGAGELFF. The complete variable domain, with remaining parts taken from reference TRBV28 and TRBJ2-2, reads DVKVTQSSRYLVKRTGEKVFLECVQDMDHENMFWYRQDPGLGLRLIYFSYDVKMKEKGDIPEGYSVSREKKERFSLILESASTNQTSMYLCASSFLGAGELFFGEGSRLTVL.

This chain connects TRBV19 to TRBJ1-1; D possibly corresponds to TRBD1 (5 bases). The CDR3 has 14 residues. Trimming cost V 3 bases and J 4 bases, with 12 bases left between them. CDR1 LNHDA and CDR2 SQIVND come from the germline V gene (reference sequence). The CDR3 reads CASSIPGLTTEAFF. Written as DNA, the CDR3 is TGTGCCAGTAGTATCCCGGGACTGACCACTGAAGCTTTCTTT.

The chain combines TRBV4-1 with TRBJ1-5, with 8 bases aligning to TRBD1. Losses at the gene ends were 1 base for V and 0 bases for J; bases not matched to a gene: 2. From germline, CDR1 is MGHRA and CDR2 YSYEKL. The CDR3 is 16 residues long. In DNA, the CDR3 is TGCGCCAGCAGCCAAGGACAGGGGTATAGCAATCAGCCCCAGCATTTT. It specifies CASSQGQGYSNQPQHF.

The CDR3 here is CASTDGTMGGDTQYF. As DNA, the CDR3 is TGCGCCAGCACGGACGGAACGATGGGGGGAGATACGCAGTATTTT. The chain employs TRBV5-1 and TRBJ2-3; D might be TRBD2 (6 bases). The CDR3 length is 15 residues. V lost 6 bases to trimming and J lost 5 bases, with 19 bases between them. The germline CDR1 and CDR2 sequences are SGHRS and YFSETQ. Looking up the rest from reference TRBV5-1 and TRBJ2-3 gives the full variable domain: KAGVTQTPRYLIKTRGQQVTLSCSPISGHRSVSWYQQTPGQGLQFLFEYFSETQRNKGNFPGRFSGRQFSNSRSEMNVSTLELGDSALYLCASTDGTMGGDTQYFGPGTRLTVL.

This chain links TRBV10-1 with TRBJ2-1, with 9 bases identical to TRBD2. This CDR3 comprises 16 residues. CDR1 and CDR2 (germline): WNHNN, SYGVQD (reference sequence). V was clipped by 10 bases and J by 8 bases; unmatched bases: 18. CDR3 sequence: CATSSAGASGTDEQFF. DNA for the CDR3: TGCGCCACTTCCTCAGCCGGCGCTAGCGGGACCGATGAGCAGTTCTTC.

The V call is TRBV14, the J call TRBJ2-7; 9 nucleotides match TRBD2. The germline V gene encodes CDR1 SGHDN and CDR2 FVKESK. The ends lost 3 bases at V and 6 bases at J; junction bases unmatched: 6. The CDR3 sequence is 14 residues long. The CDR3 region is CASSHPGLATEQYF. The CDR3 coding sequence is TGTGCCAGCAGCCACCCGGGACTAGCTACCGAGCAGTACTTC.

The chain has TRBV5-6 and TRBJ1-2; 10 bases match TRBD1. V lost 4 bases and J lost 9; bases outside the gene matches: 9. The V gene's germline CDR1 is SGHDT and CDR2 YYEEEE. The CDR3 has 14 amino acids. CDR3 amino acids: CASSVPTGGASYTF. For the CDR3, the DNA is TGTGCCAGCAGCGTACCGACAGGGGGCGCGAGCTACACCTTC.

The chain couples TRBV7-2 to TRBJ2-1, with D possibly being TRBD2 (5 bases). The V end was cut by 2 bases, the J end by 10 bases, with 18 bases between. The germline V gene has CDR1 SGHTA and CDR2 FQGNSA. The CDR3 is 15 residues long. The CDR3 protein is CASSLTGVTSTEQFF. The CDR3 nucleotides are TGTGCCAGCAGCTTAACCGGGGTCACTTCGACGGAGCAGTTCTTC.

The CDR3 reads CASSVLGQTFWAEAFF. The CDR3 nucleotides read TGTGCCAGCTCCGTTCTGGGACAGACTTTTTGGGCTGAAGCTTTCTTT. The chain links TRBV18 to TRBJ1-1, with 7 bases lining up with TRBD1. V gave up 6 bases and J gave up 6 bases; unmatched junction bases: 16. CDR1 and CDR2 from the germline V gene are KGHSH and LQKENI. The CDR3 extends over 16 amino acids.

This sequence joins TRBV29-1 and TRBJ2-7; 10 bases align to TRBD2. Germline lookup yields CDR1 SQVTM and CDR2 ANQGSEA. This CDR3 comprises 14 residues. V lost 6 bases and J lost 2; bases outside the gene matches: 7. The CDR3 nucleotides read TGCAGCGTGGCCACTAGCGGGACTGCCTACGAGCAGTACTTC. Its protein is CSVATSGTAYEQYF.

The V call is TRBV30, the J call TRBJ1-3, with D unclear. Germline V gene sequence: CDR1 GTSNPN, CDR2 SVGIG (reference sequence). Trimming took 0 bases from V and 2 from J, leaving 14 bases between them. This CDR3 spans 16 amino acids. The CDR3: CAWSVWAGQTGNTIYF. In DNA form, the CDR3 reads TGTGCCTGGAGTGTTTGGGCAGGCCAGACTGGAAACACCATATATTTT.

The V gene is TRBV28, the J gene TRBJ1-2; 7 nucleotides match TRBD1. J gave up 4 bases and V 5 bases, and 7 bases lay outside the gene matches. There are 14 residues in the CDR3. Germline CDR1 and CDR2: MDHEN and SYDVKM. The CDR3 DNA is TGTGCCAGCAGTGGCGGGACAGAGATCTATGGCTACACCTTC. Its translation is CASSGGTEIYGYTF.

CDR3 protein: CASSFYQGTEAFF. The CDR3 DNA sequence: TGTGCCAGCAGCTTTTACCAGGGCACTGAAGCTTTCTTT. The chain couples TRBV7-8 to TRBJ1-1; TRBD1 is a possible D gene (5 bases). The germline gives CDR1 SGHVS, CDR2 FQNEAQ. The CDR3 length is 13 residues. The V gene lost 3 bases and the J gene lost 4 bases, with 9 bases spanning the gap.

CDR3 nucleotides: TGTGCCAGTATGGTGAGGGTGAACACTGAAGCTTTCTTT. It encodes CASMVRVNTEAFF. V and J are TRBV19 and TRBJ1-1; D uncertain. The CDR3 covers 13 residues. From germline, CDR1 is LNHDA and CDR2 SQIVND (reference sequence). V lost 7 bases, J lost 0 bases, and 9 bases lay in between.

J is TRBJ2-1 and V is TRBV7-9; 7 nucleotides agree with TRBD2. Germline CDR1 reads SEHNR; CDR2 reads FQNEAQ (reference sequence). The V gene end was trimmed by 1 base and the J gene end by 8 bases; junction bases not matched to a gene: 11. The length of the CDR3 is 16 residues. CDR3 residues: CASSLVGGRSRDEQFF. CDR3 nucleotides: TGTGCCAGCAGCTTAGTGGGCGGGAGAAGCCGCGATGAGCAGTTCTTC.

The rearrangement joins TRBV30 to TRBJ1-5; tentative D call: TRBD1 (5 bases). Germline V gene lookup returns CDR1 GTSNPN and CDR2 SVGIG (reference sequence). This CDR3 contains 17 residues. Deletions cut 0 bases from V and 0 bases from J, with 15 bases between. The CDR3 reads CAWSVKGRTYSNQPQHF. For the CDR3, the DNA is TGTGCCTGGAGTGTAAAAGGACGGACATATAGCAATCAGCCCCAGCATTTT. Using reference TRBV30 and TRBJ1-5 for the parts outside the CDR3, the full variable domain is SQTIHQWPATLVQPVGSPLSLECTVEGTSNPNLYWYRQAAGRGLQLLFYSVGIGQISSEVPQNLSASRPQDRQFILSSKKLLLSDSGFYLCAWSVKGRTYSNQPQHFGDGTRLSIL.

The chain couples TRBV12-5 to TRBJ2-5, with TRBD2 identical over 8 bases. Germline values: CDR1 LGHNT, CDR2 FRNRAP. V shed 3 bases and J 4 bases; nucleotides not matched to a gene: 10. CDR3 length: 16 residues. The CDR3 sequence is CASGFLSTSGGETQYF. The DNA for the CDR3 is TGTGCTAGTGGTTTTCTTTCAACTAGCGGAGGAGAGACCCAGTACTTC.

The chain uses TRBV6-1 and TRBJ2-1; no definite D call. In germline, CDR1 is MNHNS, CDR2 SASEGT. The CDR3 totals 15 residues. Trimming shortened V by 2 bases and J by 4 bases, and 12 bases separated the two germline ends. The CDR3 DNA sequence: TGTGCCAGCAGTGAATTGCGCACAGCTTACAATGAGCAGTTCTTC. Translation: CASSELRTAYNEQFF.

This chain links TRBV5-6 with TRBJ1-5; D is unclear. Germline assignment: CDR1 SGHDT and CDR2 YYEEEE. The CDR3 totals 19 residues. The V gene lost 3 bases and the J gene lost 2 bases, with 24 bases spanning the gap. CDR3 DNA sequence: TGTGCCAGCAGCTCGAGTTTGGGCCAGAAGGGAGGGCGCAATCAGCCCCAGCATTTT. Amino acid sequence: CASSSSLGQKGGRNQPQHF.

The chain is built from TRBV2 and TRBJ2-2, with TRBD2 matching 8 bases. CDR1 is SNHLY, CDR2 FYNNEI, per germline. Trimming at V came to 7 bases and at J to 4 bases, leaving 8 bases not matched to a gene. The length of the CDR3 is 15 residues. The CDR3 DNA sequence: TGTGCCAGCATGGCCGGGGGGGAAATCACCGGGGAGCTGTTTTTT. Protein sequence: CASMAGGEITGELFF.